This T cell receptor beta chain appears in the sequencing data of a study of technical replicates of blood from a few donors. Repertoires were generated with immunoSEQ multiplex PCR, while TCRdb's copy carries only in-frame clones and drops some. The repertoire holds around 81,000 clones, with under 97% as singletons. This CDR3 comprises 13 residues. Germline CDR1 MGHRA, CDR2 YSYEKL. The J segment lost 12 bases and the V segment lost 1 base, leaving 7 bases of the junction unmatched. The specimen was T cells isolated from PBMCs. The TCR comes from a human donor in good health. This chain uses TRBV4-1 with TRBJ1-1, with TRBD1 matching 8 bases. The CDR3 loop reads CASSQGQGRETFF. CDR3 nucleotides: TGCGCCAGCAGCCAAGGACAGGGGAGAGAGACTTTCTTT.